This T cell receptor beta chain was recorded in a study of patients and donors after allogeneic stem cell transplantation. Looked up from germline, CDR1 is SGHDT and CDR2 is YYEEEE. J was trimmed by 6 bases and V by 0 bases; bases with no gene match: 4. This CDR3 spans 14 amino acids. Each CDR3 protein gets one entry after TCRdb re-called the RT-PCR reads with MiXCR. Of about 150,000 distinct CDR3 sequences in the sample, roughly two fifths were seen once. The chain combines TRBV5-6 with TRBJ1-2; 8 nucleotides align to TRBD1. Sequences were obtained from blood, either unsorted or a sorted T cell fraction (not recorded which). This receptor was identified in a human donor who was either an allogeneic HSCT recipient or a stem cell or donor lymphocyte infusion donor (not recorded which). It is not recorded whose cells these are; they may come from a transplant donor. CDR3 sequence reads: CASSLVTGDNGYTF. The CDR3 DNA reads as TGTGCCAGCAGCTTGGTGACAGGGGACAATGGCTACACCTTC.